The clone carrying this T cell receptor (beta chain) was counted at least ten times. These data are taken from a study of human T cells and chemical hapten exposure. Background on the study: The sensitizing agent was 2% DPC, placed on roughly 2 cm by roughly 2 cm of upper inner arm skin.

V was pared by 1 base and J by 0 bases, with 7 bases of the junction left unmatched. The CDR3 is 16 residues long. CDR1 and CDR2 (germline): SQVTM, ANQGSEA. The library tagged each cDNA molecule with unique molecular identifiers. Original data processing: Sampled TCR counts reached a median of around 100,000 per sample, with values ranging from about 23,224 to 690,600. TCRdb itself ran the RACE reads through MiXCR, one entry per CDR3 protein. These V and J calls originate from TCRdb's pipeline instead of the authors' own analysis. Altogether a few hundred thousand distinct CDR3 sequences are present, about 6% being singletons, with the ten largest covering about 5.4%. Time point: patch test 2, 6 weeks after DPC sensitization. Treatment specified: therapeutic diphenylcyclopropenone sensitization with weekly scalp DPC.

The sequences come from whole blood, collected in connection with sensitization to the hapten diphenylcyclopropenone (DPC). This sequence joins TRBV29-1 and TRBJ1-2; TRBD1 aligns across 8 bases. The sequence derives from a woman aged 18-29 years with alopecia areata. Some clones in this sample may be carry-over from other donors' samples. The CDR3 DNA is TGCAGCGTTGAAGTGCCCAGGGGGCTAGCTAACTATGGCTACACCTTC. Amino acids: CSVEVPRGLANYGYTF.